This TCR beta chain was sequenced for a study of T cell responses to AZD1222 COVID-19 vaccine. Study at large: Analysis merged second doses at about 4 or about 12 weeks.

Points on this clone: Its antigen is currently unknown.

Trimming cost V 2 bases and J 1 base; bases outside gene matches: 3. The CDR3 has 16 residues. Germline V CDR1 and CDR2: MNHNY, SVGAGI (reference sequence). Study-wide findings and caveats: Repertoire samples came only from after the peak T cell response. Baseline seropositivity characterized only six AZD1222 recipients. There were mostly white British donors and more females than males, and clonal diversity was possibly underestimated.

Measured with immunoSEQ multiplex PCR; TCRdb has only the in-frame clones, and not every one. The sample carries 120,000 or so clones, about 90% recorded once. The origin of this receptor is an adult in good health. The sample consisted of peripheral blood, taken on day 0 of AZD1222 vaccination. V and J are TRBV6-6 and TRBJ2-1; 9 bases align to TRBD2. CDR3 in amino acids: CASSYRAGGSYNEQFF. CDR3 DNA sequence: TGTGCCAGCAGTTACCGAGCGGGAGGATCCTACAATGAGCAGTTCTTC.